The 10 T cell receptor beta chains presented below share a single source sample, sequenced in a study of T cells in Graves' hyperthyroidism and ophthalmopathy. Amplified regions were TCR beta CDR3 sequences from RNA transcripts. TCR CDR3 underwent first-round RT-PCR with the HTBI primer set. TCRdb re-called the multiplex PCR reads through MiXCR, storing one row per CDR3 protein. Of around 350,000 distinct CDR3 sequences listed, approximately 13% are singletons. Sequencing was performed on blood. These receptors all stem from a woman younger than 30 with Graves' hyperthyroidism.

The chain recombines TRBV6-5 with TRBJ2-7; 9 bases match TRBD1. The CDR3 length is 14 residues. The ends lost 0 bases at V and 7 bases at J; junction bases unmatched: 4. Germline CDR1 reads MNHEY; CDR2 reads SVGAGI. The DNA of the CDR3 is TGTGCCAGCAGTTACTCGAGGACAGGGGAAGAGCAGTACTTC. Its translation is CASSYSRTGEEQYF.

At least ten counts were recorded for this clonotype. The chain links TRBV20-1 to TRBJ2-3; 8 positions agree with TRBD2. The CDR3 runs 16 residues. Looked up from germline, CDR1 is DFQATT and CDR2 is SNEGSKA (reference sequence). With 8 bases clipped from V and 4 bases from J, the junction kept 17 bases outside the gene matches. The CDR3 reads CSHRSHSGRSADTQYF. CDR3 nucleotide sequence: TGCAGTCACCGCTCCCACAGCGGGAGATCGGCAGATACGCAGTATTTT.

In regard to this clonotype: A much larger clone lies a single base off, so this may be a read error. V is TRBV12-3 or TRBV12-4 and J is TRBJ1-1; possible D gene TRBD1, 5 bases. V lost 5 bases, J lost 7 bases, and 14 bases lay in between. The CDR3 covers 13 residues. The CDR3 region is CASSRGREGEAFF. DNA for the CDR3: TGTGCCAGCAGTCGGGGCAGGGAGGGTGAAGCTTTCTTT.

The chain employs TRBV6-5 and TRBJ2-4; D may be TRBD1 (6 bases). Germline CDR1 MNHEY, CDR2 SVGAGI. The V end lost 2 bases, the J end lost 1 base, and 12 bases lay between the germline ends. The CDR3 runs 16 residues. The CDR3 bases are TGTGCCAGCAGTTACGAGGGGGTGTCTGCCAAAAACATTCAGTACTTC. This encodes CASSYEGVSAKNIQYF.

In its sample, this clonotype was seen many times. V usage is TRBV12-3 or TRBV12-4 and J usage is TRBJ1-2; D ambiguous. This CDR3 is built from 15 residues. Between the trimmed V and J ends, which lost 5 bases and 8 bases, there was a span of 21 bases. Here the CDR3 DNA reads TGTGCCAGCAGTCCTCCCCGTGGGCAGCCTTGGGGCTACACCTTC. It specifies CASSPPRGQPWGYTF.

This clonotype was seen repeatedly, ten times or more. V and J are TRBV9 and TRBJ1-1; D is perhaps TRBD1 (5 bases). Trimming removed 3 bases at V and 6 bases at J, with 15 bases between. The germline V gene has CDR1 SGDLS and CDR2 YYNGEE. The CDR3 totals 14 residues. For the CDR3, the DNA is TGTGCCAGCAGCGACAGGATTGATAACGCTGAAGCTTTCTTT. Its protein product is CASSDRIDNAEAFF.

V usage is TRBV14 and J usage is TRBJ2-1; no definite D call. In germline, CDR1 is SGHDN, CDR2 FVKESK. The germline V and J ends were trimmed by 3 bases and 6 bases, with 12 bases remaining between them. This CDR3 region has 14 residues. The CDR3 region has the DNA TGTGCCAGCAGCCAGAGCCCCTACTGCAATGAGCAGTTCTTC. It translates to CASSQSPYCNEQFF. Filled out from reference TRBV14 and TRBJ2-1, the complete variable domain reads EAGVTQFPSHSVIEKGQTVTLRCDPISGHDNLYWYRRVMGKEIKFLLHFVKESKQDESGMPNNRFLAERTGGTYSTLKVQPAELEDSGVYFCASSQSPYCNEQFFGPGTRLTVL.

This clonotype was counted only a few times. This chain uses TRBV9 with TRBJ1-2; tentatively, D is TRBD1 (6 bases). V was pared by 0 bases and J by 5 bases, with 14 bases between. CDR3 length: 15 amino acids. Per the germline V gene, CDR1 is SGDLS and CDR2 is YYNGEE. CDR3 loop: CASSVDPGALYGYTF. Written as DNA, the CDR3 is TGTGCCAGCAGCGTAGACCCAGGGGCATTGTATGGCTACACCTTC.

This clonotype came up a few times. The chain combines TRBV4-1 with TRBJ1-5, with D perhaps matching TRBD1 (6 bases). Trimming took off 4 bases at V and 4 bases at J, with 14 bases between the two ends. Germline V gene sequence: CDR1 MGHRA, CDR2 YSYEKL. The CDR3 sequence is 15 residues long. CDR3 DNA: TGCGCCAGCAGCCCCGCAGGGGATTTAAATCAGCCCCAGCATTTT. It translates to CASSPAGDLNQPQHF.

This chain uses TRBV5-1 with TRBJ1-6; the match to TRBD1 covers 11 bases. The CDR3 has 17 residues. V dropped 4 bases and J dropped 6; count of bases not matched to a gene: 9. Germline loops: CDR1 SGHRS, CDR2 YFSETQ. This chain's CDR3 is CASSPSGQGAVNSPLHF. Here the CDR3 DNA reads TGCGCCAGCAGCCCCTCCGGACAGGGGGCCGTTAATTCACCCCTCCACTTT.